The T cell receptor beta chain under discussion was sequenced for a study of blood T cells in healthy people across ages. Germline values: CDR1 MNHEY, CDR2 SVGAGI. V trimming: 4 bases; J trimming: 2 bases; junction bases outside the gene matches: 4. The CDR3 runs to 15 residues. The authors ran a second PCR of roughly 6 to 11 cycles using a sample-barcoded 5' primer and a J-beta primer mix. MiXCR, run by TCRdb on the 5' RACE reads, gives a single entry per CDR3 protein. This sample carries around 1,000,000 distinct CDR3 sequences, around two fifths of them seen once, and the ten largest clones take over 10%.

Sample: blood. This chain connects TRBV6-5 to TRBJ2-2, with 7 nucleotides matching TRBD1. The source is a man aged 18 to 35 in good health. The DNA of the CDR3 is TGTGCCAGCAGTTCCCCAGGGGGTAACACCGGGGAGCTGTTTTTT. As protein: CASSSPGGNTGELFF.